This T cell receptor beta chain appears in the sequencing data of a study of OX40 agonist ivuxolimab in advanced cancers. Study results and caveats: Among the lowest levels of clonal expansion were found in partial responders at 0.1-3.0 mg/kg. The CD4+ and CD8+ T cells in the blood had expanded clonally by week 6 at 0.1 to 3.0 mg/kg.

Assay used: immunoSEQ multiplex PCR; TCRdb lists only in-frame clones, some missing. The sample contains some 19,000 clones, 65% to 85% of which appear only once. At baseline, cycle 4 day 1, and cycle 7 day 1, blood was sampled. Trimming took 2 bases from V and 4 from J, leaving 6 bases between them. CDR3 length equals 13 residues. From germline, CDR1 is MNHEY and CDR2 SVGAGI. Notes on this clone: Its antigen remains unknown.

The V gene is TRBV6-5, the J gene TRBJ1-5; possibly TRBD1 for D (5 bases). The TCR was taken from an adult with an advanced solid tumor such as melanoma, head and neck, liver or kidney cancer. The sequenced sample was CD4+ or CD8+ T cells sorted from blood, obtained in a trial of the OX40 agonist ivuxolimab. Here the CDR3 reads CASSYGGNQPQHF. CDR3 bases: TGTGCCAGCAGTTACGGGGGGAATCAGCCCCAGCATTTT.